What follows describes a single T cell receptor beta chain. Its antigen is as yet unknown. This record belongs to a study of shared clonotypes between healthy human individuals. Measured with immunoSEQ multiplex PCR; TCRdb has only the in-frame clones, and not every one. The sample carries 1.5 million to 2.5 million clones, approximately 95% recorded once. The naive CD8 fraction comprised CD45RO-negative cells positively selected for CCR7 and excluded terminally differentiated effector memory CD45RA+ cells. General study findings and limits: Generally, naive subsets (rather than memory subsets) showed larger estimated richness.

The receptor was isolated from a man aged 18 to 35 in good health. Sample: naive CD8+ T cells sorted from blood.

CDR3 loop: CASRPEAGETQYF. The CDR3 coding sequence is TGTGCCAGCAGACCGGAAGCGGGAGAGACCCAGTACTTC. The chain carries TRBV9 and TRBJ2-5, with TRBD2 as a possible D gene (6 bases). The V and J ends lost 5 bases and 4 bases respectively, with 12 bases between them. The CDR3 has 13 residues. Per the germline V gene, CDR1 is SGDLS and CDR2 is YYNGEE.